This paragraph reports one TCR beta chain. The data stem from a study of blood T cell repertoires in COVID-19. The overall study: Italy, Spain and the United States were the sources of the convalescent and acute COVID-19 samples. Sources were T cells, B-cell-depleted T cells, or PBMCs; the material itself was cDNA or gDNA.

The CDR3 covers 14 residues. CDR1 is SGDLS and CDR2 is YYNGEE in the germline V gene. Trimming left V 2 bases short and J 2 bases short, with 10 bases between. Clones were read by immunoSEQ multiplex PCR, and TCRdb kept only the in-frame ones, dropping some. The table has 200,000 or so clones, about four fifths seen once. Source material: peripheral blood. The clonotype was recovered from an elderly woman with acute or convalescent COVID-19. This rearrangement joins TRBV9 to TRBJ1-2; D gene unclear. In DNA, the CDR3 is TGTGCCAGCAGCGTTCAGTCAAACAACTATGGCTACACCTTC. It is translated as CASSVQSNNYGYTF.